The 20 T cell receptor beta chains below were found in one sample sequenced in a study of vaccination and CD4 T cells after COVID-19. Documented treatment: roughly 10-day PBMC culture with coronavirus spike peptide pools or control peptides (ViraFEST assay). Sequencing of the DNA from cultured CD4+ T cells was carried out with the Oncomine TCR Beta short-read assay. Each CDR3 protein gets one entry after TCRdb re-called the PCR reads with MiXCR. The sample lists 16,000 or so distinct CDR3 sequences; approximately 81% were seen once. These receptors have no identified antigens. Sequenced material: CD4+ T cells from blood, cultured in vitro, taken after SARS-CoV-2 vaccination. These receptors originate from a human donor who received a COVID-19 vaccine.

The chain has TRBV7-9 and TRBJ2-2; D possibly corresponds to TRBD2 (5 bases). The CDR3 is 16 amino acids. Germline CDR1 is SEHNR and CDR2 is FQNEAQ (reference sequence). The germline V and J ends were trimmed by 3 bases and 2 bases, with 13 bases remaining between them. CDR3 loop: CASSFVGSVNTGELFF. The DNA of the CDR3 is TGTGCCAGCAGCTTTGTGGGTAGCGTTAACACCGGGGAGCTGTTTTTT.

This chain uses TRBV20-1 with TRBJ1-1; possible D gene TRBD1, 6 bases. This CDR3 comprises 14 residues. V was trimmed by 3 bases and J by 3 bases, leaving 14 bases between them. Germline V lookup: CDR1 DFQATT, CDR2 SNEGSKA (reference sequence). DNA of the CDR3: TGCAGTGCTAGTGGTGGGGGGCTATACACTGAAGCTTTCTTT. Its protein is CSASGGGLYTEAFF.

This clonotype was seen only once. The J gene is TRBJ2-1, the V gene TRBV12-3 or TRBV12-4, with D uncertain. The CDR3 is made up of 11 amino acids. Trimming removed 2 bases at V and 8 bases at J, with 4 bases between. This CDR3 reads CASSLSDEQFF. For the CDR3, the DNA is TGTGCCAGCAGTTTATCAGATGAGCAGTTCTTC.

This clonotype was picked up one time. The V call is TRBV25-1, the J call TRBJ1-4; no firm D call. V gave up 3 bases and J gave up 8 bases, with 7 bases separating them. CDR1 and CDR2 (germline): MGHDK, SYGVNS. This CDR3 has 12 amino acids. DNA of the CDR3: TGTGCCAGCAGTGATTCTGGGGAAAAACTGTTTTTT. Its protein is CASSDSGEKLFF.

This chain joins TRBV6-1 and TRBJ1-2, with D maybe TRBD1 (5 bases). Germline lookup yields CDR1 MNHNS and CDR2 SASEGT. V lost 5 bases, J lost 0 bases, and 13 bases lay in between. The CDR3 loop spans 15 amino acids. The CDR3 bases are TGTGCCAGCAGTAGGGGACGGATTTCTAACTATGGCTACACCTTC. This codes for CASSRGRISNYGYTF.

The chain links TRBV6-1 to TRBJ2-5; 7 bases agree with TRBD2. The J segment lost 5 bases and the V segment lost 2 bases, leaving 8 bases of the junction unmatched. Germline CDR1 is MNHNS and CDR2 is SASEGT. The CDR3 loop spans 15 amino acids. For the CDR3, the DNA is TGTGCCAGCAGTGAATCTCATTTCGGGGGGGAGACCCAGTACTTC. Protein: CASSESHFGGETQYF.

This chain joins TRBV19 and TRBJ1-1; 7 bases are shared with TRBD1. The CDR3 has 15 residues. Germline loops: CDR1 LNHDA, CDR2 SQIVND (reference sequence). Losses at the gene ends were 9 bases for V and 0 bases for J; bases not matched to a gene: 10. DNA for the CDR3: TGTGCCAGCGTGGGAGGGGGCCCCTTGAACACTGAAGCTTTCTTT. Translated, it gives CASVGGGPLNTEAFF.

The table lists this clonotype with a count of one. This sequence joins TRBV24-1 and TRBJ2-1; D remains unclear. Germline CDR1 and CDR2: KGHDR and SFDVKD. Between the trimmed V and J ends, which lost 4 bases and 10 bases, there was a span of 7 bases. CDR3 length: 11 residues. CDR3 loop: CATSEVGEQFF. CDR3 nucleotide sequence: TGTGCCACCAGTGAAGTCGGAGAGCAGTTCTTC.

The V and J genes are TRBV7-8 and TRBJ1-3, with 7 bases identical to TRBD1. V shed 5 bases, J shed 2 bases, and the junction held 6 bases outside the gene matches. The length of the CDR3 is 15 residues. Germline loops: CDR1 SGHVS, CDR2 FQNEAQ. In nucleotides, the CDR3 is TGTGCCAGCAGCCCCGACAGGGTCCCTGGAAACACCATATATTTT. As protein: CASSPDRVPGNTIYF. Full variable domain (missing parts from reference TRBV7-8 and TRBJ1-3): GAGVSQSPRYKVAKRGQDVALRCDPISGHVSLFWYQQALGQGPEFLTYFQNEAQLDKSGLPSDRFFAERPEGSVSTLKIQRTQQEDSAVYLCASSPDRVPGNTIYFGEGSWLTVV.

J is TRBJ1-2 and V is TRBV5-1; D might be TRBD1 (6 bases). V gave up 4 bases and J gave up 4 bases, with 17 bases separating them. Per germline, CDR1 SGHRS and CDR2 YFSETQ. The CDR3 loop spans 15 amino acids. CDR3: CASSPAGDIPYGYTF. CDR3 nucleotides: TGCGCCAGCAGCCCGGCTGGGGACATACCCTATGGCTACACCTTC.

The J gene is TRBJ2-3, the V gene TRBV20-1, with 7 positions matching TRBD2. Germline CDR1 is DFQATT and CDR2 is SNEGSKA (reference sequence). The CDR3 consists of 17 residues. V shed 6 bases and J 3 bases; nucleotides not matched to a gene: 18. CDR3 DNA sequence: TGCAGTGCCGAAGGACTAGTCAGTCTCACACTGACAGATACGCAGTATTTT. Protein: CSAEGLVSLTLTDTQYF.

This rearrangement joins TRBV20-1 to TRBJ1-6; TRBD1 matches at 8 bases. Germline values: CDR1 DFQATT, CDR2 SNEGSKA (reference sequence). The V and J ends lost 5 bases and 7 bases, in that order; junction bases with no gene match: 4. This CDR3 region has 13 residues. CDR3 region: CSARTGTNSPLHF. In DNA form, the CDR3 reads TGCAGTGCTCGGACAGGGACGAATTCACCCCTCCACTTT.

DNA of the CDR3: TGTGCCTGGAGTCGGGGCAGGGGGAATCAGCCCCAGCATTTT. Translation: CAWSRGRGNQPQHF. This chain uses TRBV30 with TRBJ1-5; 7 bases line up with TRBD1. The CDR3 spans 14 residues. Germline V gene data show CDR1 as GTSNPN and CDR2 as SVGIG (reference sequence). Germline trimming cut 2 bases from V and 4 bases from J; bases unmatched to any gene: 5.

The CDR3 DNA is TGTGCCAGCAAAGCGGGACAGCACTATTCCCGATCTAACTACGAGCAGTACTTC. Its translation is CASKAGQHYSRSNYEQYF. The chain joins TRBV2 to TRBJ2-7; D assignment may be TRBD1 or TRBD2 (7 bases each). Trimming shortened V by 7 bases and J by 3 bases, and 28 bases separated the two germline ends. The CDR3 loop spans 18 amino acids. Germline V gene lookup returns CDR1 SNHLY and CDR2 FYNNEI.

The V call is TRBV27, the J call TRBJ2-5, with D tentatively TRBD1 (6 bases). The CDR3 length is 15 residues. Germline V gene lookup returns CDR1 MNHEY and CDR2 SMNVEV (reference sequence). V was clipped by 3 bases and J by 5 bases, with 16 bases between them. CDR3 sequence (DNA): TGTGCCAGCAGTTTGGGCAGGGGTCCCTGGGAGACCCAGTACTTC. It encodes CASSLGRGPWETQYF.

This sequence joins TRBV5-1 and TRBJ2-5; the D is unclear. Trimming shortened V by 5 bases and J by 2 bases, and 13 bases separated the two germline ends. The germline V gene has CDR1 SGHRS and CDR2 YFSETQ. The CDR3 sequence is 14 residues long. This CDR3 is CASSFWTEQETQYF. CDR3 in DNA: TGCGCCAGCAGTTTTTGGACGGAACAAGAGACCCAGTACTTC. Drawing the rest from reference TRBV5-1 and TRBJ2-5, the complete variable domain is KAGVTQTPRYLIKTRGQQVTLSCSPISGHRSVSWYQQTPGQGLQFLFEYFSETQRNKGNFPGRFSGRQFSNSRSEMNVSTLELGDSALYLCASSFWTEQETQYFGPGTRLLVL.

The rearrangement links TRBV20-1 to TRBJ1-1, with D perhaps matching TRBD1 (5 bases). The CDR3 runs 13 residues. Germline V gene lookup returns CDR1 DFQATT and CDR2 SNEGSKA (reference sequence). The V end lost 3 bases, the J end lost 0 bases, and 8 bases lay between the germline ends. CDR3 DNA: TGCAGTGCTAGTCAGGGATTGAACACTGAAGCTTTCTTT. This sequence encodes CSASQGLNTEAFF.

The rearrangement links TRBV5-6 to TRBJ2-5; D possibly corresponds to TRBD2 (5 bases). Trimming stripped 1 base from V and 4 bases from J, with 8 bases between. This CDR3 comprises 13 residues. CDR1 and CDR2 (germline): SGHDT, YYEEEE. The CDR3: CASSLRAGETQYF. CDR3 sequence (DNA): TGTGCCAGCAGCTTGAGGGCGGGAGAGACCCAGTACTTC.

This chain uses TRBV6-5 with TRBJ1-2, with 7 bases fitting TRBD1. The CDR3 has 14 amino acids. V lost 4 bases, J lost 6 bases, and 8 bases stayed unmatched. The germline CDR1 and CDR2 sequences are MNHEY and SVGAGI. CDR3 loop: CASSLHRGGDGYTF. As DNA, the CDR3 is TGTGCCAGCAGTTTACACAGGGGCGGGGATGGCTACACCTTC.

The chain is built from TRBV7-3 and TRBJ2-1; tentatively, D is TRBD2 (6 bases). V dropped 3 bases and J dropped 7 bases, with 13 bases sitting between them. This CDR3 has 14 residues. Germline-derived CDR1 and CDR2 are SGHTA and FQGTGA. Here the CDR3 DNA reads TGTGCCAGCAGCTTGACCGGGAGCCGGAATGAGCAGTTCTTC. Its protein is CASSLTGSRNEQFF.